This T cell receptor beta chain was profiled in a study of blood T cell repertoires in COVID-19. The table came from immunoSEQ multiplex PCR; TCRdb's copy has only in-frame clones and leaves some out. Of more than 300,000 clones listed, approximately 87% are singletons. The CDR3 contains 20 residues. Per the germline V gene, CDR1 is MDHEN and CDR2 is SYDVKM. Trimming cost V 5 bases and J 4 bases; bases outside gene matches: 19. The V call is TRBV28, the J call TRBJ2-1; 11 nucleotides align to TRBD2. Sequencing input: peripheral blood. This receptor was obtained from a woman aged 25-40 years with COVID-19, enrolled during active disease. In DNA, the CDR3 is TGTGCCAGCAGTGGCCATAACAGGGAAGGTAGCGGGAGGGATTACAATGAGCAGTTCTTC. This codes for CASSGHNREGSGRDYNEQFF.